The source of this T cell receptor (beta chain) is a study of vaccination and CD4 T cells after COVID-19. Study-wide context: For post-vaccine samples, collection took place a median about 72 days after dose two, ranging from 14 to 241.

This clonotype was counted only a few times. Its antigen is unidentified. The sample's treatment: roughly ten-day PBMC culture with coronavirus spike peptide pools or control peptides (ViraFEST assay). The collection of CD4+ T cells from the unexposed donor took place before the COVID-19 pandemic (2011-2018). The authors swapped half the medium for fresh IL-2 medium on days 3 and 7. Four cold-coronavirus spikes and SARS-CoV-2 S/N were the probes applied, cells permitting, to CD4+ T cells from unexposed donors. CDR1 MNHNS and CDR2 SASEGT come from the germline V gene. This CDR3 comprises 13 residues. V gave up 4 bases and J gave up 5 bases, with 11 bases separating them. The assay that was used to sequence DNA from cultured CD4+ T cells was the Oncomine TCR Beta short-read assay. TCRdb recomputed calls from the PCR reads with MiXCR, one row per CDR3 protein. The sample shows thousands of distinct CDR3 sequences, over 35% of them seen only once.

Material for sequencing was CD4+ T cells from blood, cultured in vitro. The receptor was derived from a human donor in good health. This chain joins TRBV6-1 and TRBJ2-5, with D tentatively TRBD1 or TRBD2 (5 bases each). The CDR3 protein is CASSAGATETQYF. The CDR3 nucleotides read TGTGCCAGCAGTGCCGGGGCCACGGAGACCCAGTACTTC.